Listed here are 19 T cell receptor beta chains from one sample, sequenced in a study of T cells in Graves' hyperthyroidism and ophthalmopathy. Authors of the study amplified TCR beta CDR3 regions from RNA transcripts. TCR CDR3 underwent first-round RT-PCR with the HTBI primer set. TCRdb processed the multiplex PCR reads anew with MiXCR; each CDR3 protein has one entry. The sample gives fewer than 450,000 distinct CDR3 sequences, roughly 17% of which show up once; around 35% is in the top ten. Sequenced input: blood. These receptors all stem from a woman aged 25 to 39 with Graves' hyperthyroidism that later progressed to Graves' ophthalmopathy.

This clonotype was picked up many times. The chain joins TRBV27 to TRBJ2-7; the match to TRBD2 covers 14 bases. The CDR3 is 14 residues long. CDR1 is MNHEY, CDR2 SMNVEV, per germline (reference sequence). Trimming removed 5 bases from V and 5 bases from J; junction bases left unmatched: 2. For the CDR3, the DNA is TGTGCCAGCAGTGCGACTAGCGGGGGGGACGAGCAGTACTTC. Protein sequence: CASSATSGGDEQYF.

In this sample, this clonotype turned up many times. The chain uses TRBV12-3 or TRBV12-4 and TRBJ1-4, with D maybe TRBD1 (5 bases). V was clipped by 5 bases and J by 0 bases, with 7 bases between them. This CDR3 region has 14 residues. The CDR3 is CASSDSPTNEKLFF. CDR3 nucleotide sequence: TGTGCCAGCAGTGACAGCCCAACTAATGAAAAACTGTTTTTT.

This clonotype was recorded at least ten times. The rearrangement links TRBV6-1 to TRBJ1-1, with 7 bases that match TRBD1. CDR1 is MNHNS and CDR2 is SASEGT in the germline V gene. J gave up 3 bases and V 6 bases, and 7 bases lay outside the gene matches. The CDR3 covers 14 residues. This CDR3 is CASRPTGMDTEAFF. CDR3 DNA: TGTGCCAGCAGACCGACAGGGATGGACACTGAAGCTTTCTTT.

This clonotype has ten or more counts. The V and J genes are TRBV28 and TRBJ2-1, with unresolved D. V was trimmed by 3 bases and J by 2 bases, leaving 11 bases between them. There are 15 residues in the CDR3. CDR1 MDHEN and CDR2 SYDVKM come from the germline V gene. CDR3: CASSFWASTYNEQFF. The CDR3, as DNA: TGTGCCAGCAGTTTCTGGGCCTCGACCTACAATGAGCAGTTCTTC.

The gene calls are TRBV28 and TRBJ2-1; 11 bases align to TRBD2. Trimming took 2 bases from V and 7 from J; bases not matched to a gene: 10. This CDR3 spans 17 amino acids. Germline-derived CDR1 and CDR2 are MDHEN and SYDVKM. The CDR3 loop is CASSLHPETSGDNEQFF. CDR3 nucleotides: TGTGCCAGCAGTTTACACCCAGAGACTAGCGGGGATAATGAGCAGTTCTTC. The complete variable domain, with remaining parts taken from reference TRBV28 and TRBJ2-1, reads DVKVTQSSRYLVKRTGEKVFLECVQDMDHENMFWYRQDPGLGLRLIYFSYDVKMKEKGDIPEGYSVSREKKERFSLILESASTNQTSMYLCASSLHPETSGDNEQFFGPGTRLTVL.

The sample holds many counts of this clonotype. The chain employs TRBV25-1 and TRBJ2-3; 7 nucleotides align to TRBD2. The CDR3 sequence is 15 residues long. The V gene end was trimmed by 3 bases and the J gene end by 3 bases; junction bases not matched to a gene: 6. Germline values: CDR1 MGHDK, CDR2 SYGVNS. CDR3 sequence (DNA): TGTGCCAGCAGTGAGGGAGGGAGTGTGACAGATACGCAGTATTTT. Translating it yields CASSEGGSVTDTQYF.

The V call is TRBV4-1, the J call TRBJ2-7, with D perhaps matching TRBD1 (6 bases). Trimming left V 5 bases short and J 0 bases short, with 11 bases between. Per the germline V gene, CDR1 is MGHRA and CDR2 is YSYEKL. This CDR3 contains 14 residues. The CDR3 loop is CASSVQTGSYEQYF. The CDR3 DNA sequence: TGCGCCAGCAGCGTCCAGACAGGCTCCTACGAGCAGTACTTC.

About this clonotype itself: A much larger clone differs by one base, so this may be a read error. The chain couples TRBV30 to TRBJ2-7; D is perhaps TRBD1 (6 bases). The CDR3 length is 14 residues. The germline V gene encodes CDR1 GTSNPN and CDR2 SVGIG (reference sequence). The CDR3 protein is CARSPHREPYEQYF. Here the CDR3 DNA reads TGTGCCCGGAGTCCCCACAGGGAGCCCTACGAGCAGTACTTC.

The CDR3 bases are TGTGCCAGCAAGGGGGACCGAGGACTAGCGGGGGGGCTGGAGCAGTTCTTC. It translates to CASKGDRGLAGGLEQFF. The genes are TRBV2 and TRBJ2-1; 15 bases map to TRBD2. The CDR3 has 17 residues. The V segment lost 7 bases and the J segment 10 bases; nucleotides outside the gene matches: 14. Germline CDR1 is SNHLY and CDR2 is FYNNEI.

A word on this clonotype: A read error may produce the germline difference seen at one junction end. CDR3 sequence: CSGGETGTQYF. In nucleotides, the CDR3 is TGCAGTGGGGGAGAGACAGGTACGCAGTATTTT. The genes are TRBV20-1 and TRBJ2-3; TRBD1 might be the D (6 bases). This CDR3 has 11 amino acids. The germline CDR1 and CDR2 sequences are DFQATT and SNEGSKA (reference sequence).

The chain couples TRBV20-1 to TRBJ2-1, with 9 nucleotides matching TRBD2. The CDR3 extends over 16 amino acids. Trimming took 1 base from V and 1 from J; bases not matched to a gene: 5. Germline V gene data show CDR1 as DFQATT and CDR2 as SNEGSKA (reference sequence). CDR3: CSARAPSGGSYNEQFF. In DNA form, the CDR3 reads TGCAGTGCTAGAGCCCCCAGCGGGGGGTCCTACAATGAGCAGTTCTTC.

Many counts were recorded for this clonotype. This chain uses TRBV2 with TRBJ2-4, with 9 bases that match TRBD2. Losses at the gene ends were 3 bases for V and 7 bases for J; bases not matched to a gene: 7. This CDR3 comprises 15 residues. Germline CDR1 and CDR2: SNHLY and FYNNEI. The CDR3 region is CASSEGSGRVNIQYF. The CDR3 DNA follows: TGTGCCAGCAGTGAGGGTAGCGGGAGAGTGAACATTCAGTACTTC.

The rearrangement joins TRBV20-1 to TRBJ2-1; 8 bases agree with TRBD1. This CDR3 is 15 amino acids long. Germline values: CDR1 DFQATT, CDR2 SNEGSKA (reference sequence). V dropped 3 bases and J dropped 13; count of bases not matched to a gene: 17. CDR3 sequence reads: CSASRQGPRQATQFF. The CDR3 coding sequence is TGCAGTGCTAGCCGACAGGGGCCGCGACAAGCGACCCAGTTCTTC.

The chain joins TRBV6-4 to TRBJ1-1, with D possibly TRBD1 on 5 matching bases. Germline V gene sequence: CDR1 MRHNA, CDR2 SNTAGT. The CDR3 loop spans 16 amino acids. V was pared by 6 bases and J by 0 bases, with 17 bases between. CDR3 sequence reads: CASREWGDGLNTEAFF. CDR3 nucleotides: TGTGCCAGCAGGGAATGGGGGGACGGCTTGAACACTGAAGCTTTCTTT.

The table lists this clonotype with many counts. The rearrangement joins TRBV15 to TRBJ2-7; no reliable D call. Trimming cost V 0 bases and J 1 base, with 10 bases left between them. The V gene's germline CDR1 is LNHNV and CDR2 YYDKDF (reference sequence). The CDR3 has 15 amino acids. DNA of the CDR3: TGTGCCACCAGCAGAGATCTCGGAAAATCCTACGAGCAGTACTTC. Protein product: CATSRDLGKSYEQYF.

At least ten counts were recorded for this clonotype. The rearrangement links TRBV2 to TRBJ1-2; D gene unclear. V lost 6 bases to trimming and J lost 4 bases, with 6 bases between them. The CDR3 is 11 amino acids. In germline, CDR1 is SNHLY, CDR2 FYNNEI. The CDR3 nucleotides are TGTGCCAGCAGAGAGTCCTATGGCTACACCTTC. Its translation: CASRESYGYTF.

This clonotype was counted ten times or more. This chain uses TRBV28 with TRBJ2-1, with 8 nucleotides matching TRBD2. The CDR3 spans 17 residues. The V and J ends lost 2 bases and 5 bases, in that order; junction bases with no gene match: 11. CDR1 and CDR2 (germline): MDHEN, SYDVKM. In DNA form, the CDR3 reads TGTGCCAGCAGTTTACCCTATAGCGGGGAAAAACACAATGAGCAGTTCTTC. Its protein product is CASSLPYSGEKHNEQFF.

This clonotype was counted many times. The chain combines TRBV6-6 with TRBJ2-1, with 9 bases aligning to TRBD1. The CDR3 loop spans 16 amino acids. The V and J ends lost 0 bases and 5 bases, in that order; junction bases with no gene match: 5. Germline V CDR1 and CDR2: MNHNY, SVGAGI (reference sequence). The CDR3 region is CASSYSVTGGNNEQFF. The DNA for the CDR3 is TGTGCCAGCAGTTACTCAGTGACAGGGGGAAACAATGAGCAGTTCTTC.

Ten or more counts support this clonotype. This chain links TRBV3-1 with TRBJ2-7; D is unresolved. The V gene lost 2 bases and the J gene lost 2 bases, with 10 bases spanning the gap. CDR1 and CDR2 (germline): LGHDT, YNNKEL (reference sequence). The CDR3 consists of 14 residues. The CDR3 bases are TGTGCCAGCAGCCAACCCGGAACCGCCTACGAGCAGTACTTC. Protein: CASSQPGTAYEQYF.